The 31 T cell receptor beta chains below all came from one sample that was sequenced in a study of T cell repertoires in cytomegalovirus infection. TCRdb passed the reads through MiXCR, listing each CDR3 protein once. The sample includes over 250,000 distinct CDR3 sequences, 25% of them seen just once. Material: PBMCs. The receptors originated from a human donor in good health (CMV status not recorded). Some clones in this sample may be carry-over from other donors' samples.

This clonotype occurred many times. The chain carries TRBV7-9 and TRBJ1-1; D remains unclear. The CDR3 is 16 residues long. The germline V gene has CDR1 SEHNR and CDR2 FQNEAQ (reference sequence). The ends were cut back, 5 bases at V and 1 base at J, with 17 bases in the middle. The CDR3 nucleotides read TGTGCCAGCAGCCGTACCAGCTCCCCATGGAACACTGAAGCTTTCTTT. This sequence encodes CASSRTSSPWNTEAFF.

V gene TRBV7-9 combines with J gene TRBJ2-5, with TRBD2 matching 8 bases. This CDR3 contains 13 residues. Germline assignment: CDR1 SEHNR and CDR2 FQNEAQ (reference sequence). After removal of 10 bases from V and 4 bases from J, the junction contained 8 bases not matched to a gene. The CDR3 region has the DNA TGTGCCATCGATTCGGGGGGGCGAGAGACCCAGTACTTC. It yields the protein CAIDSGGRETQYF.

CDR3 DNA: TGTGCCAGCAGCTTCCTCCTAGCGGGGGGGCAAGAGACCCAGTACTTC. Protein sequence: CASSFLLAGGQETQYF. The chain joins TRBV7-2 to TRBJ2-5, with 12 bases identical to TRBD2. CDR1 and CDR2 (germline): SGHTA, FQGNSA. The V and J ends lost 3 bases and 2 bases, in that order; junction bases with no gene match: 4. This CDR3 has 16 amino acids.

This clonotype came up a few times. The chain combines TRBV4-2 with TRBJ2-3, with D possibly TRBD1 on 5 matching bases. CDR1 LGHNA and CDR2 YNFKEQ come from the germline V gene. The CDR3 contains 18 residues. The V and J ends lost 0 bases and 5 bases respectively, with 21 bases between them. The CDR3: CASSQDYAVGAQGDTQYF. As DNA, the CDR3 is TGTGCCAGCAGCCAAGACTACGCGGTAGGAGCCCAGGGAGATACGCAGTATTTT.

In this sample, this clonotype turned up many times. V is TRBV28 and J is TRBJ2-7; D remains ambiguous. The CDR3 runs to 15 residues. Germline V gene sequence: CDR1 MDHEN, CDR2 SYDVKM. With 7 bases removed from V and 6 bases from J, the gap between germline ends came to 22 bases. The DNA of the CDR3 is TGTGCCAGCACAATAAATCTTTTATCAACTGCCGAGCAGTACTTC. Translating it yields CASTINLLSTAEQYF.

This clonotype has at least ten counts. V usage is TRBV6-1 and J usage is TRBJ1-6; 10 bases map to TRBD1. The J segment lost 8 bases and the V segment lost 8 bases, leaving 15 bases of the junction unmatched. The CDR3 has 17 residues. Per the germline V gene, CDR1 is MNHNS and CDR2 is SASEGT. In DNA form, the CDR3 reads TGTGCCAGCTCCGGGACAGGGGCTCCGCGGTCGGATTCACCCCTCCACTTT. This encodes CASSGTGAPRSDSPLHF.

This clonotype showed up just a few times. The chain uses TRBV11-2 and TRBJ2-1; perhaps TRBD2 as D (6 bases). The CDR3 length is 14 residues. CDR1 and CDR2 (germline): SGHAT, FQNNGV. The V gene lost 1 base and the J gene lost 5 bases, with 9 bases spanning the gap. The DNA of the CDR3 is TGTGCCAGCAGCTTAGCTAGCGCTAACAATGAGCAGTTCTTC. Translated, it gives CASSLASANNEQFF.

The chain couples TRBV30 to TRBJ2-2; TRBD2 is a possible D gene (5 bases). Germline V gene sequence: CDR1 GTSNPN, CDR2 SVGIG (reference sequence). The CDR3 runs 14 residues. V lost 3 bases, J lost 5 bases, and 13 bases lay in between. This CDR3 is CAWRSVVATGELFF. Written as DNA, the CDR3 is TGTGCCTGGAGATCGGTCGTAGCGACCGGGGAGCTGTTTTTT.

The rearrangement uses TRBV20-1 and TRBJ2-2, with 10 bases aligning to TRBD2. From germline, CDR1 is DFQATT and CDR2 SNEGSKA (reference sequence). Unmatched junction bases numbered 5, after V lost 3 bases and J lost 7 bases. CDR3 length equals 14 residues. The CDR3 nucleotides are TGCAGTGCTAGGCTAGCGGGAGTTGACGGGGAGCTGTTTTTT. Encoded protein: CSARLAGVDGELFF.

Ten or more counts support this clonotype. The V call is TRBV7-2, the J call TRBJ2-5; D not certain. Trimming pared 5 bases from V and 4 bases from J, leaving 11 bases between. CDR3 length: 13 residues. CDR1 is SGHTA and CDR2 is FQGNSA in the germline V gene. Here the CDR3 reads CASSPGLGETQYF. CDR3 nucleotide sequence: TGTGCCAGCAGCCCGGGTCTCGGAGAGACCCAGTACTTC. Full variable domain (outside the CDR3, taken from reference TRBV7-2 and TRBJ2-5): GAGVSQSPSNKVTEKGKDVELRCDPISGHTALYWYRQSLGQGLEFLIYFQGNSAPDKSGLPSDRFSAERTGGSVSTLTIQRTQQEDSAVYLCASSPGLGETQYFGPGTRLLVL.

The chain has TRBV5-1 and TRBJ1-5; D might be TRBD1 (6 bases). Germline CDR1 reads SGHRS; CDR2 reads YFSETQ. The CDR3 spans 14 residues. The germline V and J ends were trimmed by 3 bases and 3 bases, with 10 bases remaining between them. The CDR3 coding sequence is TGCGCCAGCAGCTCAGGACAGAACAATCAGCCCCAGCATTTT. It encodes CASSSGQNNQPQHF. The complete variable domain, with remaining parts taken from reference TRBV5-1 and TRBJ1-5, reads KAGVTQTPRYLIKTRGQQVTLSCSPISGHRSVSWYQQTPGQGLQFLFEYFSETQRNKGNFPGRFSGRQFSNSRSEMNVSTLELGDSALYLCASSSGQNNQPQHFGDGTRLSIL.

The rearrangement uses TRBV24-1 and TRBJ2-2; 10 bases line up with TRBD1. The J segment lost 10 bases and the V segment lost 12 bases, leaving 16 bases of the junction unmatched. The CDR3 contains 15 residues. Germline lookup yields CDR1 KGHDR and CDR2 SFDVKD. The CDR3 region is CAPPRDRGGKSELFF. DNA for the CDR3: TGTGCCCCCCCACGGGACAGGGGTGGGAAGTCGGAGCTGTTTTTT.

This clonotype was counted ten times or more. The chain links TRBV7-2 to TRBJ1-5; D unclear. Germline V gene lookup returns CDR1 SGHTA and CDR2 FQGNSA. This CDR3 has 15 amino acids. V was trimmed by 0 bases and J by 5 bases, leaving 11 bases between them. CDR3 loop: CASSLAGGLDQPQHF. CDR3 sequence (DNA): TGTGCCAGCAGCTTAGCCGGAGGGCTGGATCAGCCCCAGCATTTT.

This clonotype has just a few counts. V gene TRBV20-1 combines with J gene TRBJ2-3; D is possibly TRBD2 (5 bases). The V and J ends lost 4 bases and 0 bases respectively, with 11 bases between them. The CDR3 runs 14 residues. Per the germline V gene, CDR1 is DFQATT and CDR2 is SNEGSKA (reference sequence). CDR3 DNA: TGCAGTGCTATAAGAGGGATTAGCACAGATACGCAGTATTTT. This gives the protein CSAIRGISTDTQYF.

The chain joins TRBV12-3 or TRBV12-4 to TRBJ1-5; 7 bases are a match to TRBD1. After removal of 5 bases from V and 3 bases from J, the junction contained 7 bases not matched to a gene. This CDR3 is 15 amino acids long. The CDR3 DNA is TGTGCCAGCAGTCCCTCGACAGGGATCAATCAGCCCCAGCATTTT. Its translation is CASSPSTGINQPQHF.

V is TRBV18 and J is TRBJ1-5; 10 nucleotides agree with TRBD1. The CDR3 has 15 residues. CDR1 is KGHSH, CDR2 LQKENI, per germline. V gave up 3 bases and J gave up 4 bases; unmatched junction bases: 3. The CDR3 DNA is TGTGCCAGCTCACCGGGGACAGGGGCTAATCAGCCCCAGCATTTT. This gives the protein CASSPGTGANQPQHF.

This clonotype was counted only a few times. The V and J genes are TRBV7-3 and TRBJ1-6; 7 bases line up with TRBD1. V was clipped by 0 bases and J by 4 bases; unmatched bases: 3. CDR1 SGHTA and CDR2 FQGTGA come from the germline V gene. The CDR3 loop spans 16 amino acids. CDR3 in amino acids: CASSLTGGYYNSPLHF. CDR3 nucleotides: TGTGCCAGCAGCTTAACAGGGGGCTATTATAATTCACCCCTCCACTTT.

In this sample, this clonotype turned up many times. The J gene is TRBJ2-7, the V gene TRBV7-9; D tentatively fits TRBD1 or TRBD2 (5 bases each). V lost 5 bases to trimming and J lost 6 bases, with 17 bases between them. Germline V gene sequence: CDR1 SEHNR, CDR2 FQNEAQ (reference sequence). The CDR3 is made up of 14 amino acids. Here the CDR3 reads CASSGWGLEGEQYF. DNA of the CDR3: TGTGCCAGCAGCGGGTGGGGCCTAGAGGGCGAGCAGTACTTC.

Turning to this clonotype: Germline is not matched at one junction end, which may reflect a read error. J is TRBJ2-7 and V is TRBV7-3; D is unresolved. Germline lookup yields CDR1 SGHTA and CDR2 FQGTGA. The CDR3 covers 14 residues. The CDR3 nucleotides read TGTGCCAGCAGCCCACCCCGGACGGGCGGCGAGCAGGACTTC. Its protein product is CASSPPRTGGEQDF. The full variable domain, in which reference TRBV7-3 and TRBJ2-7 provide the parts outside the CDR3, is GAGVSQTPSNKVTEKGKYVELRCDPISGHTALYWYRQSLGQGPEFLIYFQGTGAADDSGLPNDRFFAVRPEGSVSTLKIQRTERGDSAVYLCASSPPRTGGEQDFGPGTRLTVT.

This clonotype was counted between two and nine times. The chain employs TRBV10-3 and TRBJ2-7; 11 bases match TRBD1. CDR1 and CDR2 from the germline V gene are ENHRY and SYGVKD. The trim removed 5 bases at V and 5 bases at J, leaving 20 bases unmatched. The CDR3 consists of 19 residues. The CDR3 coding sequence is TGTGCCATCAGTACTACCGGGACAGGGGGTTCCGTTCGGCTCGACGAGCAGTACTTC. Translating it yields CAISTTGTGGSVRLDEQYF.

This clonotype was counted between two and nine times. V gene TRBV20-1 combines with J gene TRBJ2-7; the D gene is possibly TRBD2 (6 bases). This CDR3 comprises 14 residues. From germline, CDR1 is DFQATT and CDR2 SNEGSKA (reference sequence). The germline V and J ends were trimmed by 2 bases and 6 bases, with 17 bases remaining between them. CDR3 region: CSARPTGLSGEQYF. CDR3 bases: TGCAGTGCTAGACCTACGGGACTCTCGGGCGAGCAGTACTTC.

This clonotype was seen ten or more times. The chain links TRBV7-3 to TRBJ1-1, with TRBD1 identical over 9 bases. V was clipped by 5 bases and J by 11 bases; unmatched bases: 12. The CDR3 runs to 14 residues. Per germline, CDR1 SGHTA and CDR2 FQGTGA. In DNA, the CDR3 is TGTGCCAGCAGCGGGATCGGGACAGGGCTTTGCGCTTTCTTT. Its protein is CASSGIGTGLCAFF.

CDR3 sequence: CASSFGPYEQYF. The CDR3 DNA follows: TGTGCCAGCAGCTTCGGCCCCTACGAGCAGTACTTC. The chain joins TRBV28 to TRBJ2-7; D is unclear. The CDR3 runs to 12 residues. Trimming took 6 bases from V and 2 from J, leaving 8 bases between them. Germline V gene data show CDR1 as MDHEN and CDR2 as SYDVKM.

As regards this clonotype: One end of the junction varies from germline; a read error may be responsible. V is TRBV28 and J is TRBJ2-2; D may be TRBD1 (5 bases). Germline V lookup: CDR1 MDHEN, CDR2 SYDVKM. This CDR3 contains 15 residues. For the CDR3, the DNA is TGTGCCAGCAGATGGGCCAGGGATCCCACCCGGGAGCTGTTTTTT. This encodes CASRWARDPTRELFF.

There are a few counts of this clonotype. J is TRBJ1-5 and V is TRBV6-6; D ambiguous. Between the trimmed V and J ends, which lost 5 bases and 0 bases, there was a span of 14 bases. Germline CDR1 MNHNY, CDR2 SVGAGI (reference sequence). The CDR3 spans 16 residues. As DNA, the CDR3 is TGTGCCAGCAGTCACACCGGGTTCGATAGCAATCAGCCCCAGCATTTT. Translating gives CASSHTGFDSNQPQHF.

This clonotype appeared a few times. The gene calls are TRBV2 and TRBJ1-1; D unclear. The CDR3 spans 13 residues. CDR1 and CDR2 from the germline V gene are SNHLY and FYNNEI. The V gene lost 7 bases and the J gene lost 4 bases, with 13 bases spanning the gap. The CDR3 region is CASTRTGSTEAFF. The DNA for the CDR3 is TGTGCCAGCACCCGCACGGGGAGCACTGAAGCTTTCTTT.

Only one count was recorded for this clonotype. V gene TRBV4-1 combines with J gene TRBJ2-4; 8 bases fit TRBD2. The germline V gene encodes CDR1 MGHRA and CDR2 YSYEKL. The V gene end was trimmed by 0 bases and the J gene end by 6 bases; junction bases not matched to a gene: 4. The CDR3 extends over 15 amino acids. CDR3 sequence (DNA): TGCGCCAGCAGCCAAGAGGGTGCGGGAGGAAACATTCAGTACTTC. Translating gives CASSQEGAGGNIQYF.

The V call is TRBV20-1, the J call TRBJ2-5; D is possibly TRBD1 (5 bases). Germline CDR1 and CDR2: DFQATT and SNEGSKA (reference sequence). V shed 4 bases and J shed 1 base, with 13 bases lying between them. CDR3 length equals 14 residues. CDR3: CSAIDSPIQETQYF. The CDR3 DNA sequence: TGCAGTGCTATCGACAGTCCTATCCAAGAGACCCAGTACTTC.

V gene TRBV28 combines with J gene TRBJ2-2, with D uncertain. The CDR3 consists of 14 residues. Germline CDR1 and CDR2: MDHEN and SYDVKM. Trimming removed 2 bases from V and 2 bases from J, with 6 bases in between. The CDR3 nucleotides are TGTGCCAGCAGTTTACCAGTTAACACCGGGGAGCTGTTTTTT. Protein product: CASSLPVNTGELFF.

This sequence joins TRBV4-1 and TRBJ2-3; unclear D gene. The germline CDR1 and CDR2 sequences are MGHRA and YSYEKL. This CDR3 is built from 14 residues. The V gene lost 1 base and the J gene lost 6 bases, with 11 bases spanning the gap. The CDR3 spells CASSQVRRTDTQYF. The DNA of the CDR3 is TGCGCCAGCAGCCAAGTTAGACGGACCGATACGCAGTATTTT.

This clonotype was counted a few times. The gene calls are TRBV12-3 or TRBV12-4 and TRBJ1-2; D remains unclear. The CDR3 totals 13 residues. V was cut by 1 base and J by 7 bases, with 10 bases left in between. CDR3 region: CASSLVLAGGYTF. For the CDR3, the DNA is TGTGCCAGCAGTTTAGTCCTTGCCGGTGGCTACACCTTC.